This T cell receptor (beta chain) was profiled in a study of blood T cell repertoires in COVID-19. About the research overall: The United States, Italy and Spain were the sources of the acute and convalescent COVID-19 samples. From T cells, B-cell-depleted T cells, or PBMCs came the material, which was cDNA or gDNA.

The authors' processing: Reference gene primer amplification yielded estimated nucleated cell counts. Only in-frame clones appear in the TCRdb table, and some are missing; sequencing was by immunoSEQ multiplex PCR. That table supplies the V and J calls and clone size; D and trimming were determined from the DNA. Altogether about 160,000 clones are present, over 75% being singletons, with the ten largest covering roughly 2.8%. V was clipped by 5 bases and J by 7 bases, with 15 bases between them. The germline CDR1 and CDR2 sequences are PRHDT and FYEKMQ (reference sequence). This CDR3 region has 14 residues.

Sequencing was performed on peripheral blood. The receptor comes from a man aged 70 or older with acute or convalescent COVID-19. V is TRBV13 and J is TRBJ2-1, with a tentative D call TRBD1 (7 bases). CDR3 region: CASSPEGARNEQFF. In DNA form, the CDR3 reads TGTGCCAGCAGCCCGGAGGGGGCTAGAAATGAGCAGTTCTTC. Filled out from reference TRBV13 and TRBJ2-1, the complete variable domain reads AAGVIQSPRHLIKEKRETATLKCYPIPRHDTVYWYQQGPGQDPQFLISFYEKMQSDKGSIPDRFSAQQFSDYHSELNMSSLELGDSALYFCASSPEGARNEQFFGPGTRLTVL.